This TCR beta chain was obtained from a study of T-cell reconstitution after alpha-beta-depleted transplantation in children. Unique molecular identifiers were built into the TCRbeta library. MiXCR was run by TCRdb on the PCR reads, yielding one entry per CDR3 protein. The table includes 670,000 or so distinct CDR3 sequences, around 13% detected once. This clonotype was seen at least ten times. The sample was PBMCs, taken before TCRalphabeta/CD19-depleted stem cell transplant. The receptor was isolated from a girl aged 2-10 years with congenital amegakaryocytic thrombocytopenia, due to receive a stem cell transplant.

The CDR3 is CASSLAVPSGRFNEQFF. CDR3 DNA sequence: TGTGCCAGCAGCTTAGCTGTCCCTAGCGGGAGGTTCAATGAGCAGTTCTTC. This chain connects TRBV7-9 to TRBJ2-1, with 11 bases that match TRBD2. The CDR3 runs to 17 residues. V lost 0 bases and J lost 6; bases outside the gene matches: 7. The germline V gene encodes CDR1 SEHNR and CDR2 FQNEAQ (reference sequence).